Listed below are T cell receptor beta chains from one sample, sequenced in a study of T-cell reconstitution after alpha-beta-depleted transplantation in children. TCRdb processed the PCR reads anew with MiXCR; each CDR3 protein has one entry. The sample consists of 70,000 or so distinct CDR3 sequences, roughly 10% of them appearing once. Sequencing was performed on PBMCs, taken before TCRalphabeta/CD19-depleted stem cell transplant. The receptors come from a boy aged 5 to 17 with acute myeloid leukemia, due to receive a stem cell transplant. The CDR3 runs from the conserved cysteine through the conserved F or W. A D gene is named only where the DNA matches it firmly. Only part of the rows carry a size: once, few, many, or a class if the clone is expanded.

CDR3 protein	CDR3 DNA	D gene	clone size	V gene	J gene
CASSLAAGGQTDTQYF	TGTGCCAGCAGCTTAGCCGCAGGGGGACAGACAGATACGCAGTATTTT	TRBD1	many	TRBV7-6	TRBJ2-3
CSVDGRVPGELFF	TGCAGCGTTGACGGGAGAGTTCCCGGGGAGCTGTTTTTT	.	many	TRBV29-1	TRBJ2-2
CASSERDGHNEQFF	TGTGCCAGCAGCGAAAGGGACGGGCACAATGAGCAGTTCTTC	.	many	TRBV7-8	TRBJ2-1
CASSSALAGPYEQYF	TGCGCCAGCAGCTCCGCACTAGCGGGACCCTACGAGCAGTACTTC	TRBD2	many	TRBV5-1	TRBJ2-7
CASSLGHYEQYF	TGTGCCAGCAGTTTGGGGCACTACGAGCAGTACTTC	.	many	TRBV12-3/TRBV12-4	TRBJ2-7
CALTDWWGEWSIAKNIQYF	TGTGCCCTCACGGACTGGTGGGGCGAATGGAGTATAGCCAAAAACATTCAGTACTTC	.	.	TRBV9	TRBJ2-4
CASSLDLILGEDTQYF	TGTGCCAGCAGCTTAGATCTTATTCTGGGGGAAGATACGCAGTATTTT	.	.	TRBV11-2	TRBJ2-3
CASTRGSNTEAFF	TGTGCCAGCACAAGGGGGTCGAACACTGAAGCTTTCTTT	.	many	TRBV4-2	TRBJ1-1
CASSLEQRGTGELFF	TGCGCCAGCAGCTTGGAGCAGCGGGGCACCGGGGAGCTGTTTTTT	TRBD2	many	TRBV5-1	TRBJ2-2
CASSLGAAGGSQETQYF	TGTGCCAGCAGCTTAGGGGCGGCAGGGGGATCCCAAGAGACCCAGTACTTC	TRBD1	many	TRBV7-2	TRBJ2-5
CSALGLAGLYNEQFF	TGCAGTGCCCTGGGACTAGCGGGACTCTACAATGAGCAGTTCTTC	TRBD2	many	TRBV20-1	TRBJ2-1
CASRHGESILDTQYF	TGTGCCAGCAGACACGGGGAGTCGATTTTAGATACGCAGTATTTT	.	many	TRBV6-1	TRBJ2-3
CATSRLHSGNTIYF	TGTGCCACGTCGAGGTTACACTCTGGAAACACCATATATTTT	.	many	TRBV12-3/TRBV12-4	TRBJ1-3
CASSQDDIYNEQFF	TGCGCCAGCAGCCAGGATGACATCTACAATGAGCAGTTCTTC	.	many	TRBV4-1	TRBJ2-1
CSARDGAGTEAFF	TGCAGTGCTAGAGACGGGGCGGGCACTGAAGCTTTCTTT	.	many	TRBV20-1	TRBJ1-1
CSVQGGSATNEKLFF	TGCAGCGTTCAGGGAGGGAGTGCAACTAATGAAAAACTGTTTTTT	.	few	TRBV29-1	TRBJ1-4